This is a list of T cell receptor beta chains from one sample in a study of tumor-infiltrating lymphocytes in oesophageal squamous cell carcinoma. TCRdb processed the PCR reads anew with MiXCR; each CDR3 protein has one entry. The sample has 15,000 to 20,000 distinct CDR3 sequences; 44% are singletons. Input material: blood. The receptors shown here come from a female donor with esophageal squamous cell carcinoma. CDR3s include the opening cysteine and the closing phenylalanine or tryptophan. D genes are given only for firm matches. Not all rows give a size; the values are once, few, many and, for expanded clones, a class.

J,D,V,size,DNA,CDR3
TRBJ2-4,-,TRBV27,few,TGTGCCAGCAGTAGGCAGGGGCGTCTAGCCAAAAACATTCAGTACTTC,CASSRQGRLAKNIQYF
TRBJ1-1,-,TRBV5-3,once,TGTGCCAGTAGCTTCGACAGTCTGAACAGTGAAGCTTTCTTT,CASSFDSLNSEAFF
TRBJ2-1,-,TRBV5-1,-,TGCGCCAGCAGCTTGAAGAGGACTGATTTCTACAATGAGCAGTTCTTC,CASSLKRTDFYNEQFF
TRBJ2-5,-,TRBV6-1,many,TGTGCCAGCAGCGATGGTCCCCGGACCCAGTACTTC,CASSDGPRTQYF
TRBJ2-3,-,TRBV7-2,-,TGTGCCAGCAAAAGGGCGGTACCGGCTGCAGATACGCAGTATTTT,CASKRAVPAADTQYF
TRBJ2-3,TRBD1,TRBV7-2,few,TGTGCCAGCACCCAAGGGGGGGGACAGGGAGGTGCAGATACGCAGTATTTT,CASTQGGGQGGADTQYF
TRBJ2-1,TRBD1,TRBV12-3/TRBV12-4,-,TGTGCCAGCAGTTTGGGACAGTCCCACGAGCAGTTCTTC,CASSLGQSHEQFF
TRBJ2-3,-,TRBV7-8,-,TGTGCCAGCAGCTCTTTCGGGTTTAGCACAGATACGCAGTATTTT,CASSSFGFSTDTQYF
TRBJ2-7,TRBD1,TRBV27,many,TGTGCCAGCAGTTCCGCCGGACAGGGGAGCTACGAGCAGTACTTC,CASSSAGQGSYEQYF
TRBJ2-5,-,TRBV7-2,-,TGTGCCAGCAGCATGGGGGGCCCAGAGACCCAGTACTTC,CASSMGGPETQYF
TRBJ2-1,-,TRBV28,-,TGTGCCAGCGTTGGTAAAGGGCACACCTACAATGAGCAGTTCTTC,CASVGKGHTYNEQFF
TRBJ1-4,-,TRBV4-1,many,TGCGCCAGCAGCCCAGGACTTCAGAGGCTTAATGAAAAACTGTTTTTT,CASSPGLQRLNEKLFF
TRBJ2-1,TRBD2,TRBV7-6,few,TGTGCCAGCAGCTCCGAGGGGACTATCCTCTACAATGAGCAGTTCTTC,CASSSEGTILYNEQFF
TRBJ2-7,-,TRBV7-3,-,TGTGCCAGCAGCGTAGGTGCTGGCTACAATGAGCAGTACTTC,CASSVGAGYNEQYF
TRBJ2-7,-,TRBV14,many,TGTGCCAGCAGCCAAGATGTAGGGACAATATCCTACGAGCAGTACTTC,CASSQDVGTISYEQYF
TRBJ2-3,TRBD1,TRBV9,-,TGTGCCAGCAGCGAACGACAGGGGGCAGTAGATACGCAGTATTTT,CASSERQGAVDTQYF
TRBJ2-1,TRBD1,TRBV27,-,TGTGCCAGCAGTAGAGGGACAGGGGGGTACAATGAGCAGTTCTTC,CASSRGTGGYNEQFF
TRBJ1-1,-,TRBV7-2,once,TGTGCCAGCAGCCATGGACGGGTCAACACTGAAGCTTTCTTT,CASSHGRVNTEAFF
TRBJ2-7,-,TRBV7-6,few,TGTGCCAGCAGCTTATCTGGGACCGGATACGAGCAGTACTTC,CASSLSGTGYEQYF
TRBJ2-3,-,TRBV11-2,medium-sized,TGTGCCAGCAGCTTAACAATCTCAGATACGCAGTATTTT,CASSLTISDTQYF
TRBJ2-7,-,TRBV6-5,-,TGTGCCAGCAGTGTTGCCAGCTCCTACGAGCAGTACTTC,CASSVASSYEQYF
TRBJ2-7,-,TRBV6-1,medium-sized,TGTGCCAGCACCCCAACCGCCTCGAGCTCCTACGAGCAGTACTTC,CASTPTASSSYEQYF
TRBJ2-3,-,TRBV10-3,few,TGTGCCATCAGTGATTCCAAAGTAGGCACAGATACGCAGTATTTT,CAISDSKVGTDTQYF
TRBJ2-5,-,TRBV6-6,few,TGTGCCAGCAGTTACTCCTTGCCTGAATCCTACAATGAGCAGTACTTC,CASSYSLPESYNEQYF
TRBJ2-5,TRBD1,TRBV11-2,-,TGTGCCAGCAGCTTAGCAGGGGGCGATTTCCAAGAGACCCAGTACTTC,CASSLAGGDFQETQYF
TRBJ2-7,TRBD2,TRBV28,many,TGTGCCAGCATTCCTAGCGGGAGTGTATACGAGCAGTACTTC,CASIPSGSVYEQYF
TRBJ1-1,-,TRBV15,-,TGTGCCACCAACAGAGCAGGGGTGAAAACTGAAGCTTTCTTT,CATNRAGVKTEAFF
TRBJ2-4,TRBD2,TRBV7-3,-,TGTGCCAGCAGCTCCGGGGGGGATGGCGGGGAGCTGTACTTC,CASSSGGDGGELYF
TRBJ2-1,TRBD1,TRBV7-6,many,TGTGCCAGCAGCCAGGGGGACCTCAATGAGCAGTTCTTC,CASSQGDLNEQFF
TRBJ1-1,TRBD1,TRBV28,few,TGTGCCAGCAGCCTGGACAGGGGGGAAGATGCTCCCCCGAAGTCAGAAGCTTTCTTT,CASSLDRGEDAPPKSEAFF
TRBJ2-5,-,TRBV7-6,-,TGTGCCAGCAGCCCTACCCCGCGGGAGACCCAGTACTTC,CASSPTPRETQYF
TRBJ2-1,-,TRBV28,many,TGTGCCAGCGGGGGAACGACCCCCTACAATGAGCAGTTCTTC,CASGGTTPYNEQFF
TRBJ2-1,TRBD1,TRBV7-3,-,TGTGCCAGCAGGTTAAACAGGGGCGTGGAGCAGTTCTTC,CASRLNRGVEQFF
TRBJ2-3,TRBD2,TRBV6-1,many,TGTGCCAGCAGTGCAAGGACTAGCGGCAACACAGATACGCAGTATTTT,CASSARTSGNTDTQYF
TRBJ2-7,-,TRBV28,-,TGTGCCAGCAGTTTAGGGCGGTACGAGCAGTACTTC,CASSLGRYEQYF
TRBJ2-7,-,TRBV7-9,-,TGTGCCAGCAGCCTACGACAGGAGTACGAGCAGTACTTC,CASSLRQEYEQYF
TRBJ1-2,-,TRBV20-1,-,TGCAGTGCTAGTTTAAGACGCCAGGGAATCTATGGCTACACCTTC,CSASLRRQGIYGYTF
TRBJ2-7,TRBD1,TRBV5-1,few,TGCGCCAGCAGCAAAGGGACAGTTACCTACGAGCAGTACTTC,CASSKGTVTYEQYF
TRBJ2-1,TRBD2,TRBV12-3/TRBV12-4,once,TGTGCCAGCAGTCCTTCACTAGCGGGAGGCCCCTTAGGAGAGCAGTTCTTC,CASSPSLAGGPLGEQFF
TRBJ2-4,-,TRBV20-1,-,TGCAGTGCTAGTTGGCGGGATCAATGGAACATTCAGTACTTC,CSASWRDQWNIQYF
TRBJ1-1,-,TRBV7-6,many,TGTGCCAGCAGCCCAACCGGGACGGGGGGGACTGAAGCTTTCTTT,CASSPTGTGGTEAFF
TRBJ2-3,-,TRBV7-9,-,TGTGCCAGCAGCTTAGGTGTGGGAGGAGGCGCAGATACGCAGTATTTT,CASSLGVGGGADTQYF
TRBJ2-3,-,TRBV25-1,many,TGTGCCAGCAGGGCCGGGACATACAGCACAGATACGCAGTATTTT,CASRAGTYSTDTQYF
TRBJ2-7,-,TRBV12-3/TRBV12-4,-,TGTGCCAGCAGTTTCCGGATCGAGCAGTACTTC,CASSFRIEQYF
TRBJ2-7,TRBD2,TRBV12-3/TRBV12-4,-,TGTGCCAGCAGCTGGACTAGCGGGAACAATGAGCAGTACTTC,CASSWTSGNNEQYF
TRBJ2-5,TRBD2,TRBV10-1,-,TGCGCCAGCAGTGAGCAAATGCTAGCGGGAGGAGAGCAGTACTTC,CASSEQMLAGGEQYF
TRBJ1-5,-,TRBV7-3,-,TGTGCCAGCAGCTTAGCGGGACAATATAGCAATCAGCCCCAGCATTTT,CASSLAGQYSNQPQHF
TRBJ2-1,-,TRBV7-3,-,TGTGCCAGCAGCTCTAGCGCCTCATCCTACAATGAGCAGTTCTTC,CASSSSASSYNEQFF
TRBJ2-3,TRBD1,TRBV7-2,-,TGTGCCAGCAGCCACGGACAGGGTGCGGGAGATACGCAGTATTTT,CASSHGQGAGDTQYF
TRBJ2-3,TRBD2,TRBV6-4,-,TGTGCCAGCAGTGATAGAGCGGGAGGACAAGATACGCAGTATTTT,CASSDRAGGQDTQYF
TRBJ2-5,TRBD1,TRBV5-1,-,TGCGCCAGCAGCCCGAGGACAGGGTACCAAGAGACCCAGTACTTC,CASSPRTGYQETQYF
TRBJ2-1,-,TRBV7-8,-,TGTGCCAGCAGCCTCCAGGGGGGCTACAATGAGCAGTTCTTC,CASSLQGGYNEQFF
TRBJ2-7,TRBD2,TRBV24-1,-,TGTGCCACGGAAGCGGGAGGGCCGGCAGGGCATTACAATGAGCAGTACTTC,CATEAGGPAGHYNEQYF
TRBJ2-1,TRBD2,TRBV7-8,few,TGTGCCAGCAGCTATACGACTAGCGGAACCTACAATGAGCAGTTCTTC,CASSYTTSGTYNEQFF
TRBJ2-6,-,TRBV5-1,once,TGCGCCAGCAGCCCGCCAGTGGTTGGGGCCAACGTCCTGACTTTC,CASSPPVVGANVLTF
TRBJ2-5,-,TRBV7-3,medium-sized,TGTGCCAGCAGCCTCGGACCTTTACAAGAGACCCAGTACTTC,CASSLGPLQETQYF
TRBJ1-5,-,TRBV20-1,once,TGCAGTGCCGGGGGGGGGAATCAGCCCCAGCATTTT,CSAGGGNQPQHF
TRBJ2-7,TRBD2,TRBV7-2,large,TGTGCCAGCAGCTTAGGACAAGCGGGATTACCCTACGAGCAGTACTTC,CASSLGQAGLPYEQYF
TRBJ1-3,-,TRBV30,-,TGTGCCTGGGCGCCCCATGTGAGCTCGGGAAACACCATATATTTT,CAWAPHVSSGNTIYF